The rows below give T cell receptor beta chains drawn from one sample of a study of blood T cell repertoires in COVID-19. Repertoires were generated with immunoSEQ multiplex PCR, while TCRdb's copy carries only in-frame clones and drops some. Of some 180,000 clones listed, roughly nine tenths are singletons. Sequencing input: peripheral blood. These receptors originate from a man aged 70-80 years with active or convalescent COVID-19. Each CDR3 is given with its conserved first and last residue.

V,J,CDR3
TRBV11-3,TRBJ2-7,CASSQGTGREQYF
TRBV5-1,TRBJ1-2,CASSPGGQGNYGYTF
TRBV6-1,TRBJ1-5,CASSEGQGARGQPQHF
TRBV2,TRBJ1-2,CASSLQGADYGYTF
TRBV30,TRBJ2-1,CAWSVGQTYNEQFF
TRBV19,TRBJ1-2,CASQSQGPRLYGYTF
TRBV7-3,TRBJ1-3,CASSSGTLGNTIYF
TRBV5-1,TRBJ1-4,CASSSGQGGEKLFF
TRBV7-2,TRBJ1-5,CASSLGQGDQPQHF
TRBV19,TRBJ1-5,CASTYGGSNQPQHF
TRBV7-6,TRBJ1-1,CASSPTDSLGNTEAFF
TRBV10-2,TRBJ2-2,CASSEEGGLGGELFF
TRBV3-1/TRBV3-2,TRBJ2-2,CASSRDFGELFF